What follows describes a single T cell receptor (beta chain). This clonotype has just a few counts. Its antigen remains unidentified. Base qualities are not recorded, but no much larger clone differs from it by a single base. Preparation of the library involved RACE. This sample was sequenced with a NextSeq 500. Library preparation attached unique molecular identifiers to individual cDNA molecules for quantitative, reproducible TCR counting. From each blood RNA sample, both TCR alpha and TCR beta chains were sequenced. The study's processing was this. Samples had a median of roughly 98,000 TCRs, with a range from roughly 20,000 to 690,600. The Decombinator software suite was used to annotate the V, J and CDR3 of the TCR reads. Every sample was subsampled to the same number of TCRs (28,000) for the PS versus PT1 abundance plots. TCRs were defined as expanded if absent before sensitization and observed at least eight times at the 2-week time point. TCRdb ran its own pipeline on the public reads, namely fastp trimming at Q25 and MiXCR clone calling, and kept in-frame beta chains. Rows are combined by CDR3 protein, so each entry shows the most common genes and DNA. TCRdb's processing, not the study's, gives the V and J calls here. Recorded for this sample are fewer than 350,000 distinct CDR3 sequences; approximately 7.5% of them occurred a single time. In total, the top ten clones hold more than 0.95% of the sample.

The CDR3 numbers 15 residues from cysteine through phenylalanine. Kept here is only the CDR3 DNA, which spans 45 bases and is read in frame from base 1. The germline V gene provides CDR1 SGHDN and CDR2 FVKESK. Ends trimmed: V by 0 bases, J by 3 bases; bases unmatched to a gene: 4. This sample was taken from a study of human T cells and chemical hapten exposure (dated by TCRdb to about 2021). General notes on the study: For sensitization, 2% DPC in acetone was applied to a roughly 2 cm by roughly 2 cm area of upper inner arm skin. Weekly therapeutic DPC doses were additionally applied to the scalp of patients throughout the approximately 25-week study period. Patch testing was done on the upper back using Finn chambers containing 0.01% DPC, and results were scored after 6 days according to International Contact Dermatitis Research Group standards. The mostly female patient cohort included alopecia areata with under or over 50% scalp involvement, alopecia totalis and alopecia universalis. The libraries were sequenced as a pool, and the TCR yield per sample differed mostly because of small variations in library volumes within the pool. This study followed changes in the peripheral blood TCR repertoire in vivo during primary and secondary sensitization of alopecia patients to the hapten diphenylcyclopropenone (DPC). Blood was sampled from patients pre-sensitization (week 0) and at 2, 6 and about 24 weeks after DPC sensitization. About 30 alopecia patients provided blood for TCR sequencing at one to four time points (pre-sensitization, 2, 6 and 24 weeks). What the research found in general, with its limitations: Significantly more large CDR3 similarity clusters were formed by expanded TCRs than by pre-sensitization or healthy control sets, consistent with antigen-driven responses. Repeated subsampling changed both the strength of the expansion versus patch-test correlation and the threshold at which the correlation became significant. DPC sensitization did not change the number of TCRs with a frequency above 1 in 1000, and there was no evidence of changes in global repertoire structure. A positive correlation was found between the number of PT1 expanded TCRs and patch test score, with significance reached at thresholds 8, 16 and 32 but not 4. Alopecia, a presumed autoimmune disease, was present in all patients, so the immune response of the patients might differ from that of healthy individuals.

In the paper's terms, the time point label means: pre-sensitization, week 0. The label giving this sample's treatment or condition can be read as: therapeutic diphenylcyclopropenone sensitization with weekly scalp DPC. Blood at each patch-test visit was drawn before the patch test was applied. Patients were eligible if aged 18 to 70, diagnosed with alopecia and judged suitable for DPC therapy, and pregnant patients were excluded. Total RNA was isolated from unfractionated whole blood collected in Tempus Blood RNA tubes. The receptor was derived from a man younger than 35 with alopecia areata. Some clones in this sample may be carry-over from other donors' samples. The sample consisted of whole blood, taken in connection with sensitization to the hapten diphenylcyclopropenone (DPC). The rearranged segments are TRBV14 and TRBJ1-2; 7 central nucleotides agree with TRBD1. The encoded CDR3 is CASSQDLTGDYGYTF. The DNA reads TGTGCCAGCAGCCAAGATCTTACAGGGGACTATGGCTACACCTTC.